The 16 T cell receptor beta chains below come from one sample, sequenced in a study of control samples from healthy donors and cancer patients. Libraries were prepared by immunoSEQ multiplex PCR; TCRdb keeps only in-frame clonotypes and omits some of them. The sample comprises around 200,000 clones, about 95% of which are singletons, and more than 1.3% rests with the top ten. The sequenced sample was blood. The receptors originated from a man aged 45-65 years in good health.

V usage is TRBV7-9 and J usage is TRBJ2-1; the D gene is possibly TRBD2 (5 bases). V dropped 3 bases and J dropped 7 bases, with 10 bases sitting between them. There are 13 residues in the CDR3. Germline values: CDR1 SEHNR, CDR2 FQNEAQ (reference sequence). CDR3 sequence reads: CASSLRETNEQFF. DNA for the CDR3: TGTGCCAGCAGCTTGAGGGAGACGAATGAGCAGTTCTTC.

The chain is built from TRBV6-5 and TRBJ2-7, with TRBD1 as a possible D gene (5 bases). CDR1 and CDR2 from the germline V gene are MNHEY and SVGAGI. The CDR3 sequence is 14 residues long. Trimming stripped 2 bases from V and 4 bases from J, with 12 bases between. Here the CDR3 DNA reads TGTGCCAGCAGTTACCTCGGACAAAATTACGAGCAGTACTTC. Translating it yields CASSYLGQNYEQYF.

The chain has TRBV6-1 and TRBJ2-2, with D uncertain. The CDR3 length is 13 residues. Trimming removed 3 bases from V and 6 bases from J, with 8 bases in between. The germline V gene has CDR1 MNHNS and CDR2 SASEGT. CDR3 coding DNA: TGTGCCAGCAGTGACGTTAGAGCCGGGGAGCTGTTTTTT. Its protein product is CASSDVRAGELFF.

The chain uses TRBV9 and TRBJ2-3; 9 bases align to TRBD2. The germline V gene has CDR1 SGDLS and CDR2 YYNGEE. Trimming took 3 bases from V and 2 from J; bases not matched to a gene: 7. This CDR3 is 16 amino acids long. The CDR3 is CASSGGTSPYTDTQYF. The CDR3 DNA reads TGTGCCAGCAGCGGAGGGACTAGCCCATACACAGATACGCAGTATTTT.

The chain has TRBV12-2 and TRBJ1-4; the D segment call TRBD1 is taken from the table without a DNA check. TRBV12-2 corresponds to a pseudogene. The CDR3 spans 21 residues. The CDR3 spells CASRLSIRDRVRMGTNEKLFF. CDR3 sequence (DNA): TGTGCAAGTCGCTTATCTATCCGGGACAGAGTAAGGATGGGGACTAATGAAAAACTGTTTTTT.

V and J are TRBV5-1 and TRBJ2-6; D is uncertain. CDR1 is SGHRS and CDR2 is YFSETQ in the germline V gene. CDR3 length: 16 residues. The V and J ends lost 0 bases and 0 bases respectively, with 7 bases between them. CDR3 DNA sequence: TGCGCCAGCAGCTTGGAACCTCGCTCTGGGGCCAACGTCCTGACTTTC. This codes for CASSLEPRSGANVLTF.

The V call is TRBV19, the J call TRBJ1-6; no firm D call. Germline CDR1 is LNHDA and CDR2 is SQIVND (reference sequence). The length of the CDR3 is 15 residues. V lost 1 base to trimming and J lost 5 bases, with 9 bases between them. This CDR3 reads CASSIGPRDNSPLHF. CDR3 coding DNA: TGTGCCAGTAGTATAGGTCCGCGGGATAATTCACCCCTCCACTTT.

V gene TRBV7-2 combines with J gene TRBJ1-2; 9 bases map to TRBD1. Germline CDR1 is SGHTA and CDR2 is FQGNSA. This CDR3 has 16 residues. The ends lost 3 bases at V and 7 bases at J; junction bases unmatched: 12. The DNA of the CDR3 is TGTGCCAGCAGCTTCCAACCGGGACAGGGAGAAACTGGCTACACCTTC. This codes for CASSFQPGQGETGYTF.

V and J are TRBV6-2 or TRBV6-3 and TRBJ1-2; no firm D call. This CDR3 has 14 amino acids. Per germline, CDR1 MNHEY and CDR2 SVGEGT. V was clipped by 5 bases and J by 4 bases, with 14 bases between them. CDR3 region: CASSRTQDGYGYTF. CDR3 DNA: TGTGCCAGCAGTCGAACCCAGGACGGCTATGGCTACACCTTC.

This chain connects TRBV28 to TRBJ1-2; D is undetermined. The germline V gene encodes CDR1 MDHEN and CDR2 SYDVKM. Trimming took 7 bases from V and 9 from J, leaving 18 bases between them. The CDR3 loop spans 13 amino acids. CDR3 residues: CASINRRLMSYTF. In DNA, the CDR3 is TGTGCCAGCATTAATAGGCGCCTCATGAGCTACACCTTC.

J is TRBJ1-2 and V is TRBV24-1; D possibly corresponds to TRBD1 (5 bases). V shed 5 bases and J shed 2 bases, with 8 bases lying between them. Germline V gives CDR1 KGHDR, CDR2 SFDVKD. This CDR3 has 13 amino acids. This CDR3 reads CATSGPGNYGYTF. As DNA, the CDR3 is TGTGCCACCAGTGGACCAGGGAACTATGGCTACACCTTC.

The chain is built from TRBV28 and TRBJ2-6, with D possibly matching TRBD2 (5 bases). The length of the CDR3 is 15 residues. The germline V and J ends were trimmed by 2 bases and 2 bases, with 7 bases remaining between them. Germline values: CDR1 MDHEN, CDR2 SYDVKM. CDR3 residues: CASSLLGAGANVLTF. As DNA, the CDR3 is TGTGCCAGCAGTTTACTCGGGGCTGGGGCCAACGTCCTGACTTTC.

V is TRBV7-2 and J is TRBJ2-2; the match to TRBD2 covers 12 bases. The CDR3 is 16 amino acids. Germline V CDR1 and CDR2: SGHTA, FQGNSA. The J segment lost 8 bases and the V segment lost 5 bases, leaving 9 bases of the junction unmatched. CDR3 amino acids: CASSTGLAGLGGELFF. The CDR3 DNA sequence: TGTGCCAGCAGCACGGGACTAGCGGGTTTGGGGGGGGAGCTGTTTTTT.

V gene TRBV7-9 combines with J gene TRBJ1-1; 7 bases match TRBD1. CDR1 and CDR2 (germline): SEHNR, FQNEAQ (reference sequence). This CDR3 contains 15 residues. The V gene end was trimmed by 5 bases and the J gene end by 0 bases; junction bases not matched to a gene: 6. The CDR3 DNA reads TGTGCCAGCAGCACCCTAGGGGGCCTGAACACTGAAGCTTTCTTT. It translates to CASSTLGGLNTEAFF.

CDR3 sequence reads: CASSSTPLGNTEAFF. In nucleotides, the CDR3 is TGTGCCAGCAGCTCGACCCCGCTTGGGAACACTGAAGCTTTCTTT. V is TRBV5-5 and J is TRBJ1-1; no clear D gene. The CDR3 has 15 amino acids. Germline V gene sequence: CDR1 SGHKS, CDR2 YYEKEE (reference sequence). V gave up 3 bases and J gave up 1 base, with 13 bases separating them.

The rearrangement joins TRBV12-5 to TRBJ2-1; D is possibly TRBD1 or TRBD2 (6 bases each). V was shortened by 2 bases and J by 4 bases, with 12 bases between the two germline ends. There are 15 residues in the CDR3. The germline V gene has CDR1 LGHNT and CDR2 FRNRAP. CDR3 protein: CASGLSGANYNEQFF. The CDR3, as DNA: TGTGCTAGTGGTTTGTCGGGGGCAAATTACAATGAGCAGTTCTTC. Full variable domain (missing parts from reference TRBV12-5 and TRBJ2-1): DARVTQTPRHKVTEMGQEVTMRCQPILGHNTVFWYRQTMMQGLELLAYFRNRAPLDDSGMPKDRFSAEMPDATLATLKIQPSEPRDSAVYFCASGLSGANYNEQFFGPGTRLTVL.